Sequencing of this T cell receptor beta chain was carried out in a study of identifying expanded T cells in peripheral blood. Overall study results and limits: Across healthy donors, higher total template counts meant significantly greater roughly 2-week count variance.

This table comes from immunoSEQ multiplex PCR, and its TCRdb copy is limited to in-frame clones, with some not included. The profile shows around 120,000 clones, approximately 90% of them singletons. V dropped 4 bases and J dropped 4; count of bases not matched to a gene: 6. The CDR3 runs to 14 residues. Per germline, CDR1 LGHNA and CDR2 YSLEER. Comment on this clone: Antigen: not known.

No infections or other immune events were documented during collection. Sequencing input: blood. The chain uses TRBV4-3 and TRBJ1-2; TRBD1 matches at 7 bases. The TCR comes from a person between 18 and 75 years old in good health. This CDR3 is CASSPARDSYGYTF. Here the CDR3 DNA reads TGCGCCAGCAGCCCAGCCCGGGACAGCTATGGCTACACCTTC.